These 20 T cell receptor beta chains were sequenced from one sample in a study of PD-1 blockade in classical Hodgkin lymphoma. Sequencing was performed with immunoSEQ multiplex PCR; in TCRdb, only in-frame clones are kept and a portion is missing. The table shows about 34,000 clones, with approximately 82% occurring only once. Following autologous stem cell transplantation, relapse occurred in every patient, and exposure to brentuximab vedotin varied. The sequences come from peripheral blood mononuclear cells (PBMCs), collected before the second cycle of nivolumab. The receptors originated from a human donor with classical Hodgkin lymphoma.

The chain links TRBV7-8 to TRBJ2-3, with D perhaps TRBD1 (7 bases). Between the trimmed V and J ends, which lost 1 base and 1 base, there was a span of 12 bases. The germline CDR1 and CDR2 sequences are SGHVS and FQNEAQ. The CDR3 runs to 16 residues. The CDR3 loop is CASSLGRGQRTDTQYF. In DNA, the CDR3 is TGTGCCAGCAGCTTAGGGCGGGGACAGCGCACAGATACGCAGTATTTT.

This clone was found a few times. The chain has TRBV27 and TRBJ1-5; possibly TRBD1 for D (6 bases). V shed 5 bases and J shed 4 bases, with 12 bases lying between them. This CDR3 has 14 residues. Germline loops: CDR1 MNHEY, CDR2 SMNVEV (reference sequence). CDR3 amino acids: CASSRGTSNQPQHF. For the CDR3, the DNA is TGTGCCAGCAGTAGGGGGACGAGTAATCAGCCCCAGCATTTT.

This clone has a single count. The chain couples TRBV19 to TRBJ1-2, with TRBD1 matching 8 bases. The germline gives CDR1 LNHDA, CDR2 SQIVND (reference sequence). The trim removed 8 bases at V and 4 bases at J, leaving 9 bases unmatched. The CDR3 runs 14 residues. CDR3 sequence (DNA): TGTGCCAGTGGATCCAGGGGGCGAATCTATGGCTACACCTTC. It yields the protein CASGSRGRIYGYTF.

The rearrangement uses TRBV5-4 and TRBJ1-2; a possible D gene is TRBD1 (5 bases). Germline CDR1 SGHNT, CDR2 YYREEE (reference sequence). The CDR3 has 17 amino acids. The V and J ends lost 6 bases and 0 bases respectively, with 21 bases between them. The CDR3 DNA reads as TGTGCCAGCACCCTATGGGCAGGGCCTAATTCTAACTATGGCTACACCTTC. Translation gives CASTLWAGPNSNYGYTF.

This chain links TRBV5-5 with TRBJ2-5, with D possibly being TRBD1 (6 bases). The V gene's germline CDR1 is SGHKS and CDR2 YYEKEE (reference sequence). Trimming left V 7 bases short and J 4 bases short, with 23 bases between. The CDR3 loop spans 16 amino acids. The CDR3 reads CASGAGVVQSGETQYF. CDR3 nucleotides: TGTGCCAGCGGGGCAGGGGTCGTACAGAGTGGAGAGACCCAGTACTTC.

In DNA form, the CDR3 reads TGTGCCAGCAGTTACTCGGGGGGCGGTGGCTACACCTTC. Encoded protein: CASSYSGGGGYTF. The chain recombines TRBV6-5 with TRBJ1-2; tentative D call: TRBD1 (6 bases). The germline gives CDR1 MNHEY, CDR2 SVGAGI. This CDR3 spans 13 amino acids. V lost 0 bases and J 7 bases, leaving 9 bases between the germline ends.

The chain has TRBV7-2 and TRBJ2-2; 9 bases are shared with TRBD1. Trimming cost V 8 bases and J 2 bases; bases outside gene matches: 6. The CDR3 runs 15 residues. Germline loops: CDR1 SGHTA, CDR2 FQGNSA. DNA of the CDR3: TGTGCCAGCGCGAGGACAGGGGTTAACACCGGGGAGCTGTTTTTT. Translating it yields CASARTGVNTGELFF.

The chain combines TRBV19 with TRBJ1-1; 9 bases are a match to TRBD1. The CDR3 has 14 residues. V lost 4 bases to trimming and J lost 3 bases; unmatched junction nucleotides: 3. The germline CDR1 and CDR2 sequences are LNHDA and SQIVND (reference sequence). CDR3 loop: CASSRDRAHTEAFF. The CDR3 DNA follows: TGTGCCAGTAGTAGGGACAGGGCCCACACTGAAGCTTTCTTT. Full variable domain (remainder filled in from reference TRBV19 and TRBJ1-1): DGGITQSPKYLFRKEGQNVTLSCEQNLNHDAMYWYRQDPGQGLRLIYYSQIVNDFQKGDIAEGYSVSREKKESFPLTVTSAQKNPTAFYLCASSRDRAHTEAFFGQGTRLTVV.

The J gene is TRBJ2-3, the V gene TRBV12-5; perhaps TRBD1 as D (5 bases). Trimming cost V 0 bases and J 0 bases, with 10 bases left between them. The CDR3 sequence is 16 residues long. CDR1 LGHNT and CDR2 FRNRAP come from the germline V gene. The CDR3 DNA reads TGTGCTAGTGGTTTGGTCCTGACAGTTAGCACAGATACGCAGTATTTT. It codes for CASGLVLTVSTDTQYF.

The chain combines TRBV4-3 with TRBJ2-3; D is ambiguous. The CDR3 covers 13 residues. Trimming cost V 3 bases and J 6 bases, with 10 bases left between them. Looked up from germline, CDR1 is LGHNA and CDR2 is YSLEER. DNA for the CDR3: TGCGCCAGCAGCCACCACTGGTCCGATACGCAGTATTTT. Its translation is CASSHHWSDTQYF.

The chain employs TRBV11-2 and TRBJ2-6; D ambiguous. Looked up from germline, CDR1 is SGHAT and CDR2 is FQNNGV. The CDR3 runs to 13 residues. Trimming left V 6 bases short and J 4 bases short, with 7 bases between. Here the CDR3 DNA reads TGTGCCAGCAGACCTTTAGGGGCCAACGTCCTGACTTTC. The encoded protein is CASRPLGANVLTF.

The chain is built from TRBV18 and TRBJ1-1; no reliable D call. V lost 0 bases and J 8 bases, leaving 7 bases between the germline ends. Germline CDR1 KGHSH, CDR2 LQKENI. The CDR3 sequence is 12 residues long. CDR3 residues: CASSPPSAEAFF. The CDR3 DNA sequence: TGTGCCAGCTCACCACCGTCAGCCGAAGCTTTCTTT.

The rearrangement links TRBV7-2 to TRBJ2-1; tentative D call: TRBD1 (6 bases). The germline gives CDR1 SGHTA, CDR2 FQGNSA. Deletions cut 5 bases from V and 8 bases from J, with 16 bases between. This CDR3 contains 14 residues. CDR3 in DNA: TGTGCCAGCAGCACATTAGGGGGTTGGGATGAGCAGTTCTTC. This translates into CASSTLGGWDEQFF.

The chain carries TRBV4-3 and TRBJ1-1, with 7 bases that match TRBD1. The CDR3 totals 15 residues. The V gene end was trimmed by 0 bases and the J gene end by 1 base; junction bases not matched to a gene: 2. Germline CDR1 LGHNA, CDR2 YSLEER. The CDR3: CASSQDHRGNTEAFF. Here the CDR3 DNA reads TGCGCCAGCAGCCAAGATCACAGGGGGAACACTGAAGCTTTCTTT.

The rearrangement uses TRBV5-1 and TRBJ2-6; possible D gene TRBD2, 5 bases. V was pared by 0 bases and J by 1 base, with 11 bases between. The CDR3 spans 17 residues. In germline, CDR1 is SGHRS, CDR2 YFSETQ. The CDR3 nucleotides are TGCGCCAGCAGCTTGGGGGTCGGCGGGTCTGGGGCCAACGTCCTGACTTTC. Its translation is CASSLGVGGSGANVLTF. Variable domain in full (rest from reference TRBV5-1 and TRBJ2-6): KAGVTQTPRYLIKTRGQQVTLSCSPISGHRSVSWYQQTPGQGLQFLFEYFSETQRNKGNFPGRFSGRQFSNSRSEMNVSTLELGDSALYLCASSLGVGGSGANVLTFGAGSRLTVL.

This chain uses TRBV7-6 with TRBJ1-5; 7 nucleotides match TRBD1. CDR3 size: 16 residues. Germline V gene sequence: CDR1 SGHVS, CDR2 FNYEAQ. J gave up 5 bases and V 3 bases, and 10 bases lay outside the gene matches. In DNA, the CDR3 is TGTGCCAGCAGCTTGAACCCCGGGACAGATTATCAGCCCCAGCATTTT. Translation: CASSLNPGTDYQPQHF.

V gene TRBV7-6 combines with J gene TRBJ2-7, with D possibly being TRBD1 (5 bases). The V end lost 0 bases, the J end lost 3 bases, and 15 bases lay between the germline ends. Germline-derived CDR1 and CDR2 are SGHVS and FNYEAQ. The CDR3 consists of 16 residues. The CDR3 DNA follows: TGTGCCAGCAGCTTAGCCTCGGCAGGGTTGGACTACGAGCAGTACTTC. Amino acid sequence: CASSLASAGLDYEQYF. The full variable domain, completed using reference TRBV7-6 and TRBJ2-7, is GAGVSQSPRYKVTKRGQDVALRCDPISGHVSLYWYRQALGQGPEFLTYFNYEAQQDKSGLPNDRFSAERPEGSISTLTIQRTEQRDSAMYRCASSLASAGLDYEQYFGPGTRLTVT.

This clone was observed a single time. The chain uses TRBV6-8 and TRBJ2-2; 9 positions match TRBD1. Germline CDR1 MNHGY, CDR2 SAAAGT. Trimming at V came to 8 bases and at J to 2 bases, leaving 3 bases not matched to a gene. There are 14 residues in the CDR3. This CDR3 reads CASPGQGNTGELFF. CDR3 coding DNA: TGTGCCAGCCCGGGACAGGGTAACACCGGGGAGCTGTTTTTT.

The chain carries TRBV6-5 and TRBJ1-1; no reliable D call. V was pared by 0 bases and J by 10 bases, with 15 bases between. The CDR3 extends over 14 amino acids. Germline V gives CDR1 MNHEY, CDR2 SVGAGI. The CDR3 loop reads CASSYSGSPEVAFF. In DNA form, the CDR3 reads TGTGCCAGCAGTTACTCAGGTTCCCCTGAGGTAGCTTTCTTT.

V and J are TRBV6-1 and TRBJ1-6; a weak D match, TRBD1 (5 bases). The CDR3 is 15 residues long. Germline CDR1 and CDR2: MNHNS and SASEGT. V lost 1 base to trimming and J lost 9 bases, with 13 bases between them. The CDR3 nucleotides read TGTGCCAGCAGTGAAGGGCGACGGGGGACTTCACCCCTCCACTTT. Translating gives CASSEGRRGTSPLHF.